This is a list of T cell receptor beta chains from one sample in a study of glioma-infiltrating T cells after dendritic cell vaccination. Sequencing was performed with immunoSEQ multiplex PCR; in TCRdb, only in-frame clones are kept and a portion is missing. The profile shows about 100,000 clones, approximately 84% of them singletons. This sample comprised blood, obtained after dendritic cell vaccination. The receptors here all came from a human donor with glioblastoma. CDR3s include the opening cysteine and the closing phenylalanine or tryptophan.

V gene	J gene	CDR3 protein
TRBV5-1	TRBJ1-2	CASSLSGAYLINYGYTF
TRBV7-9	TRBJ1-1	CASSFGGGRTNTEAFF
TRBV5-6	TRBJ2-1	CASSKNRGREQFF
TRBV19	TRBJ1-1	CASNRHGGTEAFF
TRBV7-2	TRBJ2-7	CASSLGPGGEQYF
TRBV7-7	TRBJ2-2	CASSLGTTNTGELFF
TRBV6-5	TRBJ2-2	CASSLSTGASGELFF
TRBV29-1	TRBJ1-2	CSVADRGHYGYTF
TRBV6-1	TRBJ2-3	CASSETPGGGGMGDTQYF
TRBV6-1	TRBJ1-1	CASSEQGGNTEAFF
TRBV2	TRBJ1-5	CASSGNRALQGAQHF
TRBV9	TRBJ1-6	CASSVVGTENSPLHF
TRBV7-9	TRBJ2-5	CASSPWTGGQETQYF
TRBV28	TRBJ2-3	CASSFQGTDTQYF
TRBV28	TRBJ1-1	CATLGGLRDTEAFF
TRBV6-5	TRBJ1-2	CASGGQRNYGYTF
TRBV9	TRBJ2-1	CASSVASRYNEQFF
TRBV7-7	TRBJ2-7	CASSFTPGSHEQYF
TRBV5-1	TRBJ1-1	CASSLGQGSTEAFF
TRBV11-3	TRBJ2-3	CASSKDSRTDTQYF
TRBV5-1	TRBJ2-1	CASSSGQGKNEQFF
TRBV27	TRBJ2-1	CASRSTGDTYNEQFF
TRBV19	TRBJ1-5	CASSGQGGNQPQHF
TRBV28	TRBJ2-7	CASSLSGDVYEQYF